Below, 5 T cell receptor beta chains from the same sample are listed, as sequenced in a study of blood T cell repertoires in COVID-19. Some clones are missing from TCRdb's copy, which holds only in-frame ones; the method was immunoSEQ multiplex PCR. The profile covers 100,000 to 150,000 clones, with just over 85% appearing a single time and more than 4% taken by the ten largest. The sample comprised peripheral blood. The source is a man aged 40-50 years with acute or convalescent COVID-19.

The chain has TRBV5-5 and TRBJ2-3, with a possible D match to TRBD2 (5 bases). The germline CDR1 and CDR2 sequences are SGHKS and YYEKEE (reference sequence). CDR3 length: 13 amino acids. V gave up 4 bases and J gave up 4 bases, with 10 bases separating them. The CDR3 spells CASSLGLSDTQYF. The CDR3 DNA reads TGTGCCAGCAGCCTTGGACTGTCAGATACGCAGTATTTT.

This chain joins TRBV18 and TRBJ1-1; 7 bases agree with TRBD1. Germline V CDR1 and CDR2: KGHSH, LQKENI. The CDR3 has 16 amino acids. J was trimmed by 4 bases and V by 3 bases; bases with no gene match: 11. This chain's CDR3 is CASSPPGGGKVTEAFF. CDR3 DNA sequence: TGTGCCAGCTCACCCCCGGGAGGGGGCAAAGTCACTGAAGCTTTCTTT.

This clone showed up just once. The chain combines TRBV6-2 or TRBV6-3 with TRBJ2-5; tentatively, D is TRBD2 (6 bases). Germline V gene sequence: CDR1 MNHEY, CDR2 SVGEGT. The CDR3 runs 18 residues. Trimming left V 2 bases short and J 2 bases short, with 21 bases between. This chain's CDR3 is CASSYEWLGGAFQETQYF. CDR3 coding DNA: TGTGCCAGCAGTTACGAGTGGTTAGGCGGGGCCTTTCAAGAGACCCAGTACTTC.

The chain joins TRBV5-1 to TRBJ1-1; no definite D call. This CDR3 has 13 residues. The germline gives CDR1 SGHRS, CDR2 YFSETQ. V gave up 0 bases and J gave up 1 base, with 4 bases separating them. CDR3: CASSLDKNTEAFF. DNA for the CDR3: TGCGCCAGCAGCTTGGACAAGAACACTGAAGCTTTCTTT.

The CDR3 here is CATSDSRQGVSYEQYF. The CDR3 coding sequence is TGTGCCACCAGTGACTCTAGACAGGGGGTGTCCTACGAGCAGTACTTC. The gene calls are TRBV24-1 and TRBJ2-7; 9 bases line up with TRBD1. In germline, CDR1 is KGHDR, CDR2 SFDVKD. The V gene end was trimmed by 4 bases and the J gene end by 1 base; junction bases not matched to a gene: 7. The CDR3 has 16 amino acids.